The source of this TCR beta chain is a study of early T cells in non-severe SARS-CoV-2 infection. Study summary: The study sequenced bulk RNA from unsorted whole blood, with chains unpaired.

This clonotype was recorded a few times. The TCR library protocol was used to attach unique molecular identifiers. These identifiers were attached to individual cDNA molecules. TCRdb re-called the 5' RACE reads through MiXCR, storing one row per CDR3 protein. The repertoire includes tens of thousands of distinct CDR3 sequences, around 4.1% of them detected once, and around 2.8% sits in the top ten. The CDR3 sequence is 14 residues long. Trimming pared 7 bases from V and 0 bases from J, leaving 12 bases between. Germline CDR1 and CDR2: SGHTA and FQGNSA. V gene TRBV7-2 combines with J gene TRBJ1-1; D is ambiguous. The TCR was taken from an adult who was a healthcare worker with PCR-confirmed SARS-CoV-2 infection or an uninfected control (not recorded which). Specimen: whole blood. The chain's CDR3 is CASTQIGMNTEAFF. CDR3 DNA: TGTGCCAGCACCCAGATCGGCATGAACACTGAAGCTTTCTTT.